The rows below give T cell receptor beta chains drawn from one sample of a study of vaccination effects on CD4 cells after COVID-19. What these receptors recognize is not known. TCRdb's table, derived via immunoSEQ multiplex PCR, lists solely in-frame clones and lacks some. The sample comprises about 19,000 clones, 70% to 75% of which are singletons, and approximately 17% rests with the top ten. Sequences were derived from CD4+ T cells from PBMCs cultured with SARS-CoV-2 spike peptides, sampled before COVID-19 vaccination. These TCRs come from a human donor who had a prior SARS-CoV-2 infection. Both conserved end residues are part of each CDR3. Fields, in order: CDR3 DNA, CDR3 protein, V gene, clone size, J gene, D gene. The D gene is left open where the match is weak. For some rows the clone size is stated as once, few or many, or as a class when expanded; others skip it.

TGTGCCAGCAAAGTAGCGGGGGGTCCGGATACGCAGTATTTT CASKVAGGPDTQYF TRBV7-8 medium-sized TRBJ2-3 TRBD2
TGTGCCAGCAGCTTCGGGGGGGGTGAGCAGTTCTTC CASSFGGGEQFF TRBV7-9 few TRBJ2-1 TRBD2
TGTGCCAGCAGCCAGACAGGGGCCTGGGGAAAACTGTTTTTT CASSQTGAWGKLFF TRBV5-8 once TRBJ1-4 TRBD1
TGTGCCAGCAGCTCACAGGGGCCCTCGGGTGAGCAGTACTTC CASSSQGPSGEQYF TRBV7-3 NA TRBJ2-7 TRBD1
TGTGCCAGCAGCTTGGACAGCAATTCACCCCTCCACTTT CASSLDSNSPLHF TRBV5-4 few TRBJ1-6 NA
TGTGCCAGCAGCTTAGAACTAGCGTCCCAAGAGACCCAGTACTTC CASSLELASQETQYF TRBV7-2 NA TRBJ2-5 TRBD2
TGTGCCAGCAGTCCAACTACCAACAGGGGAATCTTT CASSPTTNRGIF TRBV6-5 NA TRBJ1-1 TRBD1
TGCGCCAGCAGCTTGGGACTAGCGGGAGCACCCTACGAGCAGTACTTC CASSLGLAGAPYEQYF TRBV5-1 NA TRBJ2-7 TRBD2
TGTGCCAGCAGTTTGAGGACAGACGAATGGTGGCAGTTCTTC CASSLRTDEWWQFF TRBV6-2/TRBV6-3 NA TRBJ2-1 NA
TGTGCCAGCAGTTGGGGCGCGAACACCGGGGAGCTGTTTTTT CASSWGANTGELFF TRBV2 NA TRBJ2-2 NA
TGTGCCAGCAGTTATAACTATGGCTACACCTTC CASSYNYGYTF TRBV28 NA TRBJ1-2 NA
TGTGCCAGCAGCCAACAGGGGACAGCCGGGGAGCTGTTTTTT CASSQQGTAGELFF TRBV11-1 NA TRBJ2-2 TRBD1
TGTGCCAGCAGCCTCGACTGGACTAGCGGGGGTGAGCAGTACTTC CASSLDWTSGGEQYF TRBV7-2 NA TRBJ2-7 TRBD2
TGTGCCAGCAGCGGGAGTACGGGACACACTTCCACCGGGGAGCTGTTTTTT CASSGSTGHTSTGELFF TRBV9 NA TRBJ2-2 NA
TGTGCCACACAGGGTGAGGGAACTAATGAAAAACTGTTTTTT CATQGEGTNEKLFF TRBV4-2 NA TRBJ1-4 NA
TGTGCCAGCAGCTTCAGGGGGAAGAACACTGAAGCTTTCTTT CASSFRGKNTEAFF TRBV11-3 NA TRBJ1-1 TRBD1
TGTGCCAGCAGCTTCTTCAGGGGGCAGCTTGAAGCTTTCTTT CASSFFRGQLEAFF TRBV5-6 NA TRBJ1-1 TRBD1
TGTGCCAGTAGTCCCTTTCGGGTTGACTATGGCTACACCTTC CASSPFRVDYGYTF TRBV19 few TRBJ1-2 NA
TGTGCCAGCAGCTCAAACCGCGAACAGGGTGACAACACCTTC CASSSNREQGDNTF TRBV11-1 NA TRBJ1-2 NA
TGCACCAGCAGCCAAGAAGGAACCGGCTCCTATAATTCACCCCTCCACTTT CTSSQEGTGSYNSPLHF TRBV1 NA TRBJ1-6 NA
TGTGCCAGCAGCTCCGGATACCAGACTGGCTCCTACGAGCAGTACTTC CASSSGYQTGSYEQYF TRBV11-2 NA TRBJ2-7 NA
TGTGCCAGCAGCTGGACAGGGGGCGGTTACGAGCAGTACTTC CASSWTGGGYEQYF TRBV11-2 NA TRBJ2-7 TRBD1
TGTGCCAGCAGCGCGCAGGGGGCGCGCTATGGCTACACCTTC CASSAQGARYGYTF TRBV2 NA TRBJ1-2 TRBD1
TGTGCCAGCAGCCGGAGGGGGGGTAGCTCCTACGAGCAGTACTTC CASSRRGGSSYEQYF TRBV3-1/TRBV3-2 few TRBJ2-7 NA
TGTGCCAGCAGTGAAAACCGGGACGGACATGAGCAGTTCTTC CASSENRDGHEQFF TRBV2 NA TRBJ2-1 NA
TGCAGCGTTGAACCACTAGCTGATTCTAGCACAGATACGCAGTATTTT CSVEPLADSSTDTQYF TRBV29-1 NA TRBJ2-3 NA
TGCGCCAGCGGAGGCGGAAACACCATATATTTT CASGGGNTIYF TRBV5-1 few TRBJ1-3 NA
TGTGCCAGCAGCGAAGGGGTTGGCAGGAATGAGTACTTC CASSEGVGRNEYF TRBV6-1 NA TRBJ2-4 NA
TGCGCCAGCAGCTTGGCTAGCGGGGGGTTAAACTACAATGAGCAGTTCTTC CASSLASGGLNYNEQFF TRBV5-1 NA TRBJ2-1 TRBD2
TGCGCCAGCAGCGAGAACTACGAGCAGTACTTC CASSENYEQYF TRBV5-1 few TRBJ2-7 NA
TGTGCCAGCAGCCTGTACCTTAATGCGCAGTATTTT CASSLYLNAQYF TRBV14 NA TRBJ2-3 NA
TGTGCCAGCAGACGGGACAGGGGAGGGTATGGCTACACCTTC CASRRDRGGYGYTF TRBV27 NA TRBJ1-2 TRBD1
TGTGCCAGCAGCTTTGGGACTAGCGGGGCCCACACCGGGGAGCTGTTTTTT CASSFGTSGAHTGELFF TRBV5-6 NA TRBJ2-2 TRBD2
TGTGCCAGCAGCCAATCCCTGTGGGGTGAGCAGTTCTTC CASSQSLWGEQFF TRBV3-1/TRBV3-2 few TRBJ2-1 NA
TGTGCCAGCAGCCGAGCAGGGGCGAGTAATGAAAAACTGTTTTTT CASSRAGASNEKLFF TRBV7-9 NA TRBJ1-4 NA
TGTGCCAGTAGTAAGGGTAGAAGGACCGGGGAGCTGTTTTTT CASSKGRRTGELFF TRBV19 NA TRBJ2-2 NA
TGTGCCAGTAGTCCCAGGGGCGGCGAGCAGTACTTC CASSPRGGEQYF TRBV19 large TRBJ2-7 NA
TGTGCCAGCACCCCAGGGGGGGGGCATGACACAGATACGCAGTATTTT CASTPGGGHDTDTQYF TRBV9 NA TRBJ2-3 NA
TGTGCCAGCAGCCTCGGAGATACGCAGTATTTT CASSLGDTQYF TRBV12-3/TRBV12-4 NA TRBJ2-3 NA
TGCGCCAGCAGCTTATCACTAGCGGGGCAAGAGACCCAGTACTTC CASSLSLAGQETQYF TRBV5-1 NA TRBJ2-5 TRBD2
TGTGCCAGCAGCTTACCCCAGCGGACAGGGGGAGAAAAACTGTTTTTT CASSLPQRTGGEKLFF TRBV7-9 NA TRBJ1-4 TRBD1
TGTGCCAGCAGCGCGCAAGTGTGGGACACCATATATTTT CASSAQVWDTIYF TRBV7-9 few TRBJ1-3 NA
TGTGCCACCCGAGGACAGGGAATAGGAAACACCATATATTTT CATRGQGIGNTIYF TRBV5-4 NA TRBJ1-3 TRBD1
TGTGCCACCAGCAGAGATTCCCTCATAGGGACAGGGTTTGGCTACACCTTC CATSRDSLIGTGFGYTF TRBV15 NA TRBJ1-2 TRBD1
TGCGCCAGCAGTAGGGCGGGACAGATATACGAGCAGTACTTC CASSRAGQIYEQYF TRBV5-1 NA TRBJ2-7 NA
TGTGCCAGCAGTGAGTTTCCTGGGTCGCGCTCCTACAATGAGCAGTTCTTC CASSEFPGSRSYNEQFF TRBV6-4 NA TRBJ2-1 NA